The 2 T cell receptor beta chains listed next were all sequenced from one sample in a study of T cells after yellow fever vaccination (dated by TCRdb to between 2018 and 2021). Sample treatment or condition, as interpreted from the label and publication: live attenuated yellow fever vaccine strain. Libraries were made using 5' RACE. The sequencer was an Illumina HiSeq 2500. TCRdb took the public reads, trimmed them with fastp at Q25, ran MiXCR for clone calling and kept in-frame beta chains. Here each entry gathers all rows of one CDR3 protein and keeps the most common genes and DNA. This sample holds under 150,000 distinct CDR3 sequences; more than 6% were observed only once. The ten largest clonotypes hold roughly 0.71% of the sample. The input for sequencing was CD4+ T cells sorted from PBMCs, taken 5 days after the yellow fever booster vaccination. Receptor source: a man between 25 and 39 years old who received the YFV17D yellow fever vaccine.

The table lists this clonotype with many counts. The rearrangement uses TRBV20-1 and TRBJ2-3, with 11 bases that match TRBD2. The CDR3 is made up of 16 amino acids. Germline CDR1 and CDR2: DFQATT and SNEGSKA (reference sequence). Trimming took 5 bases from V and 4 from J; bases not matched to a gene: 11. The CDR3 is CSAPPALAGDADTQYF. CDR3 nucleotides: TGCAGTGCTCCCCCCGCACTAGCGGGAGATGCAGATACGCAGTATTTT.

Many counts were recorded for this clonotype. This chain connects TRBV4-3 to TRBJ2-1; TRBD2 aligns across 12 bases. Germline CDR1 reads LGHNA; CDR2 reads YSLEER. This CDR3 contains 18 residues. Losses at the gene ends were 2 bases for V and 2 bases for J; bases not matched to a gene: 7. CDR3 DNA: TGCGCCAGCAGCCAACTAGCGGGAGGGCCTATAACCTACAATGAGCAGTTCTTC. This sequence encodes CASSQLAGGPITYNEQFF.